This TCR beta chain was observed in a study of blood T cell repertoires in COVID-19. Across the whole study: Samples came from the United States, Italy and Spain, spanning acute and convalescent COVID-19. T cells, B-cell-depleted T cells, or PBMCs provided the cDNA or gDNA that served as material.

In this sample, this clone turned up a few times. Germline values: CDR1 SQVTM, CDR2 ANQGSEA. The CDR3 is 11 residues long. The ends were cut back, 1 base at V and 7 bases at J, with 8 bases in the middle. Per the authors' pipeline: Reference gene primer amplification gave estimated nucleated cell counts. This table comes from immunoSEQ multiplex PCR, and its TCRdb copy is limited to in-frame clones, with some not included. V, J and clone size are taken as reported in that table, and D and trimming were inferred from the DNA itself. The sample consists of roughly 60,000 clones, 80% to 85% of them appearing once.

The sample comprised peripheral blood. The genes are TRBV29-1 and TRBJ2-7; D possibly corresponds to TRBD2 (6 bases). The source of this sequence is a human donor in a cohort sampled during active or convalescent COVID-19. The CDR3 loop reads CSVEVGGEQYF. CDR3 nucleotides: TGCAGCGTTGAAGTTGGGGGGGAGCAGTACTTC.